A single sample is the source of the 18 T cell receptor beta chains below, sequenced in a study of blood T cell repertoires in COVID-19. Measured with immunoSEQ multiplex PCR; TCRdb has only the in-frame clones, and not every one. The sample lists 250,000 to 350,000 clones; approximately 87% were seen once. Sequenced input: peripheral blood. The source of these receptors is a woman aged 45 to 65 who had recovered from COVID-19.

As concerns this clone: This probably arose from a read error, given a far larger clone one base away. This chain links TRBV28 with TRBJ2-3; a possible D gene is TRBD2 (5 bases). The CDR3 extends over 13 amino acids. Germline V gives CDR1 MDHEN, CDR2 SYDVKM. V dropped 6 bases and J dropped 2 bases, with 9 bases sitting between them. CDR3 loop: CASSTGNTDTQYF. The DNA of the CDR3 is TGTGCCAGCAGCACCGGGAACACAGATACGCAGTATTTT.

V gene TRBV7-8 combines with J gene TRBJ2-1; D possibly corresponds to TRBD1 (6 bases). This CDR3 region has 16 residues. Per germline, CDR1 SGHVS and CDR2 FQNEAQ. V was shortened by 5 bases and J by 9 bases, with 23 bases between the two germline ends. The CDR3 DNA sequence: TGTGCCAGCAGCCCGAGGGGGTCTAGACAAGGGTTTGAGCAGTTCTTC. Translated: CASSPRGSRQGFEQFF.

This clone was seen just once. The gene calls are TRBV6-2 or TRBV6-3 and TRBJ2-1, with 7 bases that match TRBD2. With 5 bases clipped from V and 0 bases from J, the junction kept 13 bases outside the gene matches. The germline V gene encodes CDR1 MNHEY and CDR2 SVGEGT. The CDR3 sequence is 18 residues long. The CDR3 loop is CASSNPVPRGVSYNEQFF. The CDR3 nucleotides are TGTGCCAGCAGTAACCCCGTGCCCCGGGGGGTCTCCTACAATGAGCAGTTCTTC.

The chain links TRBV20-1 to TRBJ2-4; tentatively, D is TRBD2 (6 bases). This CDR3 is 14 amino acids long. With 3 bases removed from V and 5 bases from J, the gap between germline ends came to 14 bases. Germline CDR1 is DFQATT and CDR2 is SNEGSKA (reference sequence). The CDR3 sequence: CSASRRDLQNIQYF. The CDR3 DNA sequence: TGCAGTGCTAGTAGGAGGGACCTACAAAACATTCAGTACTTC.

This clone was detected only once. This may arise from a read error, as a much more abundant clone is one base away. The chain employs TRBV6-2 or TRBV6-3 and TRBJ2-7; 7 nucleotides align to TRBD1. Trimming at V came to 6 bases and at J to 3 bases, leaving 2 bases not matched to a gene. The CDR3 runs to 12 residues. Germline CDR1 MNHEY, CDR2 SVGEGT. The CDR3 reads CASSSGGYEQYF. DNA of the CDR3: TGTGCCAGCAGCTCAGGGGGCTACGAGCAGTACTTC.

The CDR3: CASSEQTNTGELFF. In DNA form, the CDR3 reads TGTGCCAGCAGTGAACAAACTAACACCGGGGAGCTGTTTTTT. This rearrangement joins TRBV2 to TRBJ2-2; D not certain. This CDR3 contains 14 residues. Germline V lookup: CDR1 SNHLY, CDR2 FYNNEI. With 2 bases removed from V and 2 bases from J, the gap between germline ends came to 6 bases.

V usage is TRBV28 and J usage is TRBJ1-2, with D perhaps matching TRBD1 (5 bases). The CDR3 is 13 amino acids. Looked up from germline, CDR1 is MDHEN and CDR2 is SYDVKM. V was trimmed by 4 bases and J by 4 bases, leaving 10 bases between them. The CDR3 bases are TGTGCCAGCAGTTGGGGACTTATCTATGGCTACACCTTC. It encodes CASSWGLIYGYTF.

The DNA for the CDR3 is TGTGCCAGCAGTTACGAAGGACAGGGCACCCAGCATTTT. The encoded protein is CASSYEGQGTQHF. The chain couples TRBV6-2 or TRBV6-3 to TRBJ1-5; 8 bases align to TRBD1. V lost 2 bases, J lost 11 bases, and 5 bases stayed unmatched. The CDR3 has 13 amino acids. The germline gives CDR1 MNHEY, CDR2 SVGEGT.

The CDR3 here is CASHRNRGGYTF. The CDR3 DNA is TGTGCCAGCCACCGTAACCGGGGAGGCTACACCTTC. The V gene is TRBV6-6, the J gene TRBJ1-2; D gene uncertain. This CDR3 spans 12 amino acids. CDR1 MNHNY and CDR2 SVGAGI come from the germline V gene (reference sequence). The germline V and J ends were trimmed by 8 bases and 8 bases, with 15 bases remaining between them.

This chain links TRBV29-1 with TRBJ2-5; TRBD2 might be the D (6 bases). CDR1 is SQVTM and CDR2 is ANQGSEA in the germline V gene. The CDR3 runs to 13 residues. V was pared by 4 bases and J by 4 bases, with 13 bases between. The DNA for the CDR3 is TGCAGCGTTGTGGAGGGAGGTTCAGAGACCCAGTACTTC. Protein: CSVVEGGSETQYF.

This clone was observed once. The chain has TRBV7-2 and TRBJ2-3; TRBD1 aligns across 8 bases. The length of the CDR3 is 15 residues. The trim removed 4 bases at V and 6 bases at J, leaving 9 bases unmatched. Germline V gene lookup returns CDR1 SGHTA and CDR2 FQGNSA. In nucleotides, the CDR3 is TGTGCCAGCAGCTCGACAGGGGTCGAGGGGGATACGCAGTATTTT. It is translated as CASSSTGVEGDTQYF.

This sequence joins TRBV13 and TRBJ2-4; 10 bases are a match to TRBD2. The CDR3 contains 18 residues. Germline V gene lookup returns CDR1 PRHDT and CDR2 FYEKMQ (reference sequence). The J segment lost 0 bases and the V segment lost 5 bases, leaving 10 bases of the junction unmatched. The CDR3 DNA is TGTGCCAGCAGCCAACTAGCGGGACCATCCTTAGCCAAAAACATTCAGTACTTC. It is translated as CASSQLAGPSLAKNIQYF.

The DNA for the CDR3 is TGCGCCAGCAGCCAAACAGGGTCTTCACCCCTCCACTTT. Translation: CASSQTGSSPLHF. This chain uses TRBV4-3 with TRBJ1-6, with a possible D match to TRBD1 (6 bases). CDR1 and CDR2 (germline): LGHNA, YSLEER. The germline V and J ends were trimmed by 2 bases and 9 bases, with 8 bases remaining between them. The CDR3 runs to 13 residues.

CDR3 in amino acids: CASSHDLAGGSRRETQYF. CDR3 sequence (DNA): TGTGCCAGCAGCCATGACCTAGCGGGGGGCTCCAGACGAGAGACCCAGTACTTC. The chain is built from TRBV3-1 (or the pseudogene TRBV3-2) and TRBJ2-5; 11 bases are shared with TRBD2. CDR1 and CDR2 from the germline V gene are LGHDT and YNNKEL (reference sequence). Trimming cost V 3 bases and J 4 bases; bases outside gene matches: 13. The CDR3 consists of 18 residues.

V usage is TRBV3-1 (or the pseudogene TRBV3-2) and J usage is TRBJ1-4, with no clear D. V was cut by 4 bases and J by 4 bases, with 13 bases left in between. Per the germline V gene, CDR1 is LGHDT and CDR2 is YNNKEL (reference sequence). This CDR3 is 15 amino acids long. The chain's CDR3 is CASSPSRTDNEKLFF. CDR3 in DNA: TGTGCCAGCAGCCCTAGCCGGACTGATAATGAAAAACTGTTTTTT.

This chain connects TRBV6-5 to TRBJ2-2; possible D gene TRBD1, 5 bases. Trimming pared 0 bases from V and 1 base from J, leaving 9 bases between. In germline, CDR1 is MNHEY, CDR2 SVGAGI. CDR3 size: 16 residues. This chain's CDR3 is CASSYSQGLNTGELFF. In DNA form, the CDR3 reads TGTGCCAGCAGTTACTCGCAGGGCCTGAACACCGGGGAGCTGTTTTTT.

The CDR3 DNA reads as TGTGCCAGCAGCTTAGCTCTTCATGAGGGAGAGACCCAGTACTTC. This gives the protein CASSLALHEGETQYF. V is TRBV7-6 and J is TRBJ2-5; a possible D gene is TRBD2 (5 bases). There are 15 residues in the CDR3. Trimming left V 0 bases short and J 4 bases short, with 12 bases between. The germline V gene encodes CDR1 SGHVS and CDR2 FNYEAQ.

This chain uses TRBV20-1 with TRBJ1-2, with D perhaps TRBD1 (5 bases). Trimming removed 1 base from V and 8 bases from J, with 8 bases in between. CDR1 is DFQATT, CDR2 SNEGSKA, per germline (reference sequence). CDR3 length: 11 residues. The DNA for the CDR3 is TGCAGTGCTAGAGGGGGCCTAGGCTACACCTTC. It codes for CSARGGLGYTF.